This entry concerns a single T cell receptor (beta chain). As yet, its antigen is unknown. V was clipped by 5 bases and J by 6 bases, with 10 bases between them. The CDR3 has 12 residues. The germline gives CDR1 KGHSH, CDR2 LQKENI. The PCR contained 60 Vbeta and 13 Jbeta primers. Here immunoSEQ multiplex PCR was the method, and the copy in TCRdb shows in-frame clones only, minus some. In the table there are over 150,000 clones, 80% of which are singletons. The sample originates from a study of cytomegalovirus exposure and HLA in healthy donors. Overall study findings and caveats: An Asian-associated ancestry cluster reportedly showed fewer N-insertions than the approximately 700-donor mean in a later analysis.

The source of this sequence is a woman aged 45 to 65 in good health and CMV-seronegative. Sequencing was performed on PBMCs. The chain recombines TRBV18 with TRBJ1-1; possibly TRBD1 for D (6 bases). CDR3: CASSSRGPEAFF. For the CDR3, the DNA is TGTGCCAGCTCATCCAGGGGACCTGAAGCTTTCTTT.